The entry that follows covers one T cell receptor (beta chain) sequence. From germline, CDR1 is SGHRS and CDR2 YFSETQ. This CDR3 contains 14 residues. Trimming removed 2 bases at V and 3 bases at J, with 12 bases between. The sample comes from a study of T cells after somatic rescue of genetic block. Generated by immunoSEQ multiplex PCR, the TCRdb table keeps only in-frame clones and is missing some. The repertoire holds roughly 120,000 clones, with just over 90% as singletons. This chain uses TRBV5-1 with TRBJ2-7; possibly TRBD1 for D (5 bases). The source is a woman in her late teens or twenties. Sequenced: peripheral blood mononuclear cells (PBMCs). This CDR3 is CASSLTPGYYEQYF. DNA for the CDR3: TGCGCCAGCAGCTTAACTCCAGGGTACTACGAGCAGTACTTC.